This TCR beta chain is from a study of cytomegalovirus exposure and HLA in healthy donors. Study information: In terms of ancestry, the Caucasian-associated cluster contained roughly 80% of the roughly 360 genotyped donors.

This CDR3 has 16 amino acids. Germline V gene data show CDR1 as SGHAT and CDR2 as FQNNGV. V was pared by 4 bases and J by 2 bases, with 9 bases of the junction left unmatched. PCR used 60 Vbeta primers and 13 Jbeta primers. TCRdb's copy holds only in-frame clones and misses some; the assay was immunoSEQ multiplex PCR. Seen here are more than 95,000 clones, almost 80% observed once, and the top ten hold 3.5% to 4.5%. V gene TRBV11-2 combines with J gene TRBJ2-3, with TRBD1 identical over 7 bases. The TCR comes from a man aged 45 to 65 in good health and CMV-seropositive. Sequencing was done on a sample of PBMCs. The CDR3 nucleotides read TGTGCCAGCAGCTCTTACAGGGGTTTGGACACAGATACGCAGTATTTT. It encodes CASSSYRGLDTDTQYF.